These T cell receptor beta chains were read from a single sample in a study of monozygotic twins with cystic fibrosis. Produced via immunoSEQ multiplex PCR; TCRdb's table is partial and in-frame only. This table holds around 29,000 clones, around four fifths found once. Material for sequencing was blood. These receptors were taken from a girl aged 2 to 9 with cystic fibrosis. The CDR3 runs from the conserved cysteine through the conserved F or W. Each record gives: J gene, clone size, D gene, V gene, CDR3 DNA, CDR3 protein. The D gene is left open where the match is weak. Size tells how often a clone was seen (once, few, many) or the class of an expanded clone, and some rows leave it out.

J: TRBJ2-7
size: NA
D: NA
V: TRBV14
DNA: TGTGCCAGCAGCCAAGAAGTTGGTAGCGAGCAGTACTTC
CDR3: CASSQEVGSEQYF

J: TRBJ1-3
size: NA
D: NA
V: TRBV4-2
DNA: TGTGCCAGCAGCCAAGATCTTCACTTACGAAACACCATATATTTT
CDR3: CASSQDLHLRNTIYF

J: TRBJ1-1
size: NA
D: NA
V: TRBV30
DNA: TGTGCCTGGAGTGGTCGGACTGAAGCTTTCTTT
CDR3: CAWSGRTEAFF

J: TRBJ1-1
size: NA
D: NA
V: TRBV29-1
DNA: TGCAGCGTTGAAAGACGGTTGAACACTGAAGCTTTCTTT
CDR3: CSVERRLNTEAFF

J: TRBJ1-2
size: few
D: NA
V: TRBV28
DNA: TGTGCCAGCAGTTTCGGTAGTCCCGGCTACACCTTC
CDR3: CASSFGSPGYTF

J: TRBJ2-1
size: NA
D: NA
V: TRBV5-5
DNA: TGTGCCAGCAGCTCCGATACCCCCAGCAATGAGCAGTTCTTC
CDR3: CASSSDTPSNEQFF

J: TRBJ1-4
size: NA
D: NA
V: TRBV6-6
DNA: TGTGCCAGCAGTCCACTGGGTGCAACTAATGAAAAACTGTTTTTT
CDR3: CASSPLGATNEKLFF

J: TRBJ1-5
size: once
D: NA
V: TRBV6-1
DNA: TGTGCCAGCAGTGAGACTAGGGGAAATCAGCCCCAGCATTTT
CDR3: CASSETRGNQPQHF

J: TRBJ1-1
size: NA
D: NA
V: TRBV7-9
DNA: TGTGCCAGCAGCACAAGAGGGCAGGGGCACATGAACACTGAAGCTTTCTTT
CDR3: CASSTRGQGHMNTEAFF

J: TRBJ1-5
size: NA
D: NA
V: TRBV7-7
DNA: TGTGCCAGCAGCTTAGGGCCTAATCAGCCCCAGCATTTT
CDR3: CASSLGPNQPQHF

J: TRBJ2-7
size: NA
D: NA
V: TRBV7-6
DNA: TGTGCCAGCAGCCCACCGGGACAACGGGAGCAGTACTTC
CDR3: CASSPPGQREQYF

J: TRBJ2-7
size: NA
D: TRBD1
V: TRBV25-1
DNA: TGTGCCAGCAGTGCCCAGGGACAGACTCGACCCTACGAGCAGTACTTC
CDR3: CASSAQGQTRPYEQYF

J: TRBJ2-1
size: NA
D: NA
V: TRBV19
DNA: TGTGCCAGTAAAAGAGCCCACACAAACAATGAGCAGTTCTTC
CDR3: CASKRAHTNNEQFF

J: TRBJ2-7
size: once
D: NA
V: TRBV29-1
DNA: TGCAGCGTTGTGGCCGCGACCTACGAGCAGTACTTC
CDR3: CSVVAATYEQYF

J: TRBJ2-2
size: NA
D: NA
V: TRBV6-5
DNA: TGTGCCAGCAGGGCCCCGCTGGGGGCCGGGGAGCTGTTTTTT
CDR3: CASRAPLGAGELFF

J: TRBJ1-2
size: NA
D: NA
V: TRBV7-9
DNA: TGTGCCAGCAGCCCGGGGGGGGAGATTCATGGCTACACCTTC
CDR3: CASSPGGEIHGYTF